The clone carrying this TCR beta chain appeared once. Its specificity is not known. The sample has other DNA sequences that encode this CDR3 too. These data come from a study of shared clonotypes between healthy human individuals. Study findings and constraints: The naive CD4 repertoires of a few donors were compared, and roughly 5% of clonotypes were shared. Clonotypes shared by all four sorted-subset donors had higher generation probabilities than non-shared clonotypes.

Assay: immunoSEQ multiplex PCR; the TCRdb copy retains only in-frame clones and omits some. Among approximately 810,000 clones listed, around 93% were seen once. Naive CD8 isolation took CD45RO-negative cells positively selected for CCR7 and excluded terminally differentiated effector memory CD45RA+ cells. V was clipped by 5 bases and J by 0 bases, with 5 bases between them. This CDR3 has 12 amino acids. CDR1 is SEHNR and CDR2 is FQNEAQ in the germline V gene (reference sequence). This chain joins TRBV7-9 and TRBJ2-7, with D hard to call. The sequenced material came from naive CD8+ T cells sorted from blood. The clonotype originates from a man aged 25-45 years in good health. CDR3 nucleotide sequence: TGTGCCAGCAGCCTAAGCTCCTACGAGCAGTACTTC. This encodes CASSLSSYEQYF.